The T cell receptor beta chain under discussion was sequenced for a study of blood T cell repertoires in COVID-19. This CDR3 is 12 amino acids long. In germline, CDR1 is KGHDR, CDR2 SFDVKD. The V and J ends lost 10 bases and 6 bases respectively, with 14 bases between them. Original analysis: For nucleated cells, counts were estimated from reference gene primer amplification. The protocol was immunoSEQ multiplex PCR, while the TCRdb copy is restricted to in-frame clones and leaves out a portion. V, J and clone size derive from that table, while D and trimming were established from the DNA sequence. The table includes about 230,000 clones, approximately 90% detected once.

The source is a woman aged 18-30 years who had recovered from COVID-19. Sequencing was performed on peripheral blood. J is TRBJ2-5 and V is TRBV24-1; D gene uncertain. In DNA form, the CDR3 reads TGTGCCACACGTCCCGATTGGCAGACCCAGTACTTC. Its protein is CATRPDWQTQYF.